The 22 T cell receptor beta chains below come from one sample, sequenced in a study of OX40 agonist ivuxolimab in advanced cancers. TCRdb keeps only in-frame clones here, not all; method: immunoSEQ multiplex PCR. Among about 99,000 clones listed, about 96% were seen once. Sequenced here: CD4+ or CD8+ T cells sorted from blood, sampled in a trial of the OX40 agonist ivuxolimab. The receptors stem from an adult with an advanced solid tumor such as melanoma, head and neck, liver or kidney cancer.

The chain uses TRBV7-3 and TRBJ2-1, with 8 bases that match TRBD1. The J segment lost 3 bases and the V segment lost 6 bases, leaving 4 bases of the junction unmatched. The CDR3 consists of 14 residues. Germline V gene lookup returns CDR1 SGHTA and CDR2 FQGTGA. In nucleotides, the CDR3 is TGTGCCAGCAGATTGGACAGGGACTACAATGAGCAGTTCTTC. The encoded protein is CASRLDRDYNEQFF.

This clone appeared a single time. The V and J genes are TRBV4-2 and TRBJ2-3; 8 bases match TRBD2. In germline, CDR1 is LGHNA, CDR2 YNFKEQ. The ends lost 0 bases at V and 2 bases at J; junction bases unmatched: 10. This CDR3 has 18 residues. The CDR3 DNA sequence: TGTGCCAGCAGCCAAGATTACCCCCCACTAGCGGACACAGATACGCAGTATTTT. It translates to CASSQDYPPLADTDTQYF.

This chain uses TRBV27 with TRBJ2-7; unclear D gene. This CDR3 region has 14 residues. In germline, CDR1 is MNHEY, CDR2 SMNVEV (reference sequence). V was pared by 0 bases and J by 2 bases, with 8 bases between. CDR3 DNA sequence: TGTGCCAGCAGTTTATCGATTGCAGCCTACGAGCAGTACTTC. This translates into CASSLSIAAYEQYF.

The table lists this clone with a count of one. This chain joins TRBV28 and TRBJ1-2; D ambiguous. Looked up from germline, CDR1 is MDHEN and CDR2 is SYDVKM. The CDR3 extends over 13 amino acids. Trimming left V 3 bases short and J 0 bases short, with 5 bases between. The CDR3 coding sequence is TGTGCCAGCAGTTTTTCTTCTAACTATGGCTACACCTTC. Amino acids: CASSFSSNYGYTF.

This clone was recorded a few times. The V call is TRBV5-1, the J call TRBJ2-7, with 9 positions matching TRBD2. There are 16 residues in the CDR3. Germline V gives CDR1 SGHRS, CDR2 YFSETQ. The trim removed 0 bases at V and 4 bases at J, leaving 8 bases unmatched. The CDR3 DNA sequence: TGCGCCAGCAGCTTGGAATCCACGCGGGAGGGTTACGAGCAGTACTTC. Translation gives CASSLESTREGYEQYF. Filled out from reference TRBV5-1 and TRBJ2-7, the complete variable domain reads KAGVTQTPRYLIKTRGQQVTLSCSPISGHRSVSWYQQTPGQGLQFLFEYFSETQRNKGNFPGRFSGRQFSNSRSEMNVSTLELGDSALYLCASSLESTREGYEQYFGPGTRLTVT.

This chain connects TRBV7-9 to TRBJ2-2; D unclear. This CDR3 region has 17 residues. Trimming left V 0 bases short and J 0 bases short, with 11 bases between. Germline V gene sequence: CDR1 SEHNR, CDR2 FQNEAQ (reference sequence). The chain's CDR3 is CASSLAKVTANTGELFF. The CDR3, as DNA: TGTGCCAGCAGCTTAGCGAAAGTTACAGCGAACACCGGGGAGCTGTTTTTT. The entire variable domain, with the rest obtained from reference TRBV7-9 and TRBJ2-2, is as follows: DTGVSQNPRHKITKRGQNVTFRCDPISEHNRLYWYRQTLGQGPEFLTYFQNEAQLEKSRLLSDRFSAERPKGSFSTLEIQRTEQGDSAMYLCASSLAKVTANTGELFFGEGSRLTVL.

The chain recombines TRBV5-4 with TRBJ2-2; 9 bases fit TRBD1. This CDR3 comprises 16 residues. Germline CDR1 is SGHNT and CDR2 is YYREEE (reference sequence). V lost 6 bases and J lost 4; bases outside the gene matches: 10. As DNA, the CDR3 is TGTGCCAGCATCGGCCGGGACAGGGATAGCACCGGGGAGCTGTTTTTT. Amino acids: CASIGRDRDSTGELFF. The full variable domain, completed using reference TRBV5-4 and TRBJ2-2, is ETGVTQSPTHLIKTRGQQVTLRCSSQSGHNTVSWYQQALGQGPQFIFQYYREEENGRGNFPPRFSGLQFPNYSSELNVNALELDDSALYLCASIGRDRDSTGELFFGEGSRLTVL.

This chain joins TRBV27 and TRBJ2-2; 9 nucleotides align to TRBD1. The CDR3 contains 16 residues. Germline V gene lookup returns CDR1 MNHEY and CDR2 SMNVEV (reference sequence). V lost 3 bases and J lost 6; bases outside the gene matches: 8. This chain's CDR3 is CASSLPWNRGPGELFF. The CDR3 coding sequence is TGTGCCAGCAGTTTGCCGTGGAACAGGGGGCCCGGGGAGCTGTTTTTT.

This sequence joins TRBV5-8 and TRBJ2-1, with 12 nucleotides matching TRBD2. Trimming cost V 3 bases and J 8 bases; bases outside gene matches: 12. Germline V lookup: CDR1 SGHTS, CDR2 YDEGEE. The CDR3 is 17 amino acids. The CDR3 DNA sequence: TGTGCCAGCAGCTCCTGGGAACTAGCGGGGGGTTTCTATGAGCAGTTCTTC. Amino acids: CASSSWELAGGFYEQFF. The variable domain in full, completed from reference TRBV5-8 and TRBJ2-1, reads EAGVTQSPTHLIKTRGQQATLRCSPISGHTSVYWYQQALGLGLQFLLWYDEGEERNRGNFPPRFSGRQFPNYSSELNVNALELEDSALYLCASSSWELAGGFYEQFFGPGTRLTVL.

The chain recombines TRBV2 with TRBJ1-5; a possible D gene is TRBD1 (5 bases). Germline V gene lookup returns CDR1 SNHLY and CDR2 FYNNEI. Trimming took off 7 bases at V and 0 bases at J, with 10 bases between the two ends. CDR3 length: 14 residues. As DNA, the CDR3 is TGTGCCAGCACTGGCGGGGGTAGCAATCAGCCCCAGCATTTT. This encodes CASTGGGSNQPQHF.

This chain connects TRBV7-3 to TRBJ1-5; D ambiguous. The germline V gene encodes CDR1 SGHTA and CDR2 FQGTGA. This CDR3 is 15 amino acids long. V was shortened by 5 bases and J by 0 bases, with 11 bases between the two germline ends. In nucleotides, the CDR3 is TGTGCCAGCAGCCTGAGGACGGATAGCAATCAGCCCCAGCATTTT. Protein: CASSLRTDSNQPQHF.

This rearrangement joins TRBV28 to TRBJ2-1; D possibly matches TRBD1 or TRBD2 (5 bases each). V was clipped by 6 bases and J by 5 bases, with 11 bases between them. This CDR3 has 13 residues. In germline, CDR1 is MDHEN, CDR2 SYDVKM. CDR3 sequence: CASSPRGNNEQFF. In DNA form, the CDR3 reads TGTGCCAGCAGCCCCCGGGGCAACAATGAGCAGTTCTTC.

The gene calls are TRBV6-1 and TRBJ2-7, with 7 bases that match TRBD1. V lost 2 bases to trimming and J lost 6 bases; unmatched junction nucleotides: 16. Per the germline V gene, CDR1 is MNHNS and CDR2 is SASEGT. CDR3 size: 17 residues. The CDR3 sequence: CASSEKVGQSLVGEQYF. The DNA for the CDR3 is TGTGCCAGCAGTGAAAAGGTGGGACAGAGCCTGGTCGGCGAGCAGTACTTC.

V is TRBV5-8 and J is TRBJ2-1; 11 nucleotides match TRBD2. The CDR3 sequence is 19 residues long. CDR1 is SGHTS and CDR2 is YDEGEE in the germline V gene. V was clipped by 4 bases and J by 4 bases; unmatched bases: 16. CDR3 DNA sequence: TGTGCCAGCAGCACCCGTGGGCTAGCGGGAGGCATTAGATACAATGAGCAGTTCTTC. Translation gives CASSTRGLAGGIRYNEQFF.

V is TRBV14 and J is TRBJ2-5, with 8 positions matching TRBD1. V lost 3 bases to trimming and J lost 4 bases; unmatched junction nucleotides: 10. The CDR3 totals 16 residues. Looked up from germline, CDR1 is SGHDN and CDR2 is FVKESK. Here the CDR3 reads CASSQGDRGWAETQYF. Written as DNA, the CDR3 is TGTGCCAGCAGCCAGGGCGACAGGGGTTGGGCAGAGACCCAGTACTTC.

The CDR3 DNA follows: TGTGCCAGCAGCTTAGCCGGGACTAGCGGGGGGGCCGCCGGGGAGCTGTTTTTT. This codes for CASSLAGTSGGAAGELFF. The genes are TRBV7-9 and TRBJ2-2, with 16 bases aligning to TRBD2. Germline V gene lookup returns CDR1 SEHNR and CDR2 FQNEAQ (reference sequence). Losses at the gene ends were 0 bases for V and 6 bases for J; bases not matched to a gene: 4. The CDR3 totals 18 residues.

This clone appeared once. The genes are TRBV27 and TRBJ2-1, with D unresolved. V was pared by 6 bases and J by 7 bases, with 13 bases between. There are 13 residues in the CDR3. Germline loops: CDR1 MNHEY, CDR2 SMNVEV (reference sequence). The CDR3 region is CASSSFLQNEQFF. The CDR3 nucleotides read TGTGCCAGCAGCTCTTTTCTCCAAAATGAGCAGTTCTTC.

The rearrangement links TRBV27 to TRBJ2-5; TRBD2 aligns across 7 bases. The length of the CDR3 is 16 residues. The germline CDR1 and CDR2 sequences are MNHEY and SMNVEV (reference sequence). Trimming cost V 1 base and J 2 bases; bases outside gene matches: 7. The CDR3 DNA is TGTGCCAGCAGTTTATGGGGTGACGGGGGGCAAGAGACCCAGTACTTC. The encoded protein is CASSLWGDGGQETQYF.

The chain uses TRBV11-1 and TRBJ2-1, with 7 bases fitting TRBD2. This CDR3 is built from 15 residues. Germline V lookup: CDR1 SGHAT, CDR2 FQDESV (reference sequence). V lost 1 base and J lost 6; bases outside the gene matches: 6. The CDR3 DNA sequence: TGTGCCAGCAGCTTAGGCCGACTAGCATCCAATGAGCAGTTCTTC. It codes for CASSLGRLASNEQFF.

The chain combines TRBV10-3 with TRBJ1-2; D unresolved. CDR1 ENHRY and CDR2 SYGVKD come from the germline V gene. The V end was cut by 6 bases, the J end by 4 bases, with 15 bases between. The CDR3 is 14 amino acids. CDR3 coding DNA: TGTGCCATCAGAGACTTGTTGGCGGGCTATGGCTACACCTTC. Amino acids: CAIRDLLAGYGYTF.

The rearrangement joins TRBV13 to TRBJ2-2; 8 bases agree with TRBD2. The V and J ends lost 4 bases and 4 bases, in that order; junction bases with no gene match: 2. CDR3 size: 14 residues. Germline values: CDR1 PRHDT, CDR2 FYEKMQ (reference sequence). For the CDR3, the DNA is TGTGCCAGCAGCTCTACTAGCGGCACCGGGGAGCTGTTTTTT. It is translated as CASSSTSGTGELFF.

The rearrangement links TRBV6-1 to TRBJ1-1; 7 bases align to TRBD1. V gave up 7 bases and J gave up 3 bases; unmatched junction bases: 11. This CDR3 is built from 15 residues. From germline, CDR1 is MNHNS and CDR2 SASEGT. CDR3 sequence (DNA): TGTGCCAGCACCCTGTCGACAGGGTCAGACACTGAAGCTTTCTTT. Amino acids: CASTLSTGSDTEAFF.